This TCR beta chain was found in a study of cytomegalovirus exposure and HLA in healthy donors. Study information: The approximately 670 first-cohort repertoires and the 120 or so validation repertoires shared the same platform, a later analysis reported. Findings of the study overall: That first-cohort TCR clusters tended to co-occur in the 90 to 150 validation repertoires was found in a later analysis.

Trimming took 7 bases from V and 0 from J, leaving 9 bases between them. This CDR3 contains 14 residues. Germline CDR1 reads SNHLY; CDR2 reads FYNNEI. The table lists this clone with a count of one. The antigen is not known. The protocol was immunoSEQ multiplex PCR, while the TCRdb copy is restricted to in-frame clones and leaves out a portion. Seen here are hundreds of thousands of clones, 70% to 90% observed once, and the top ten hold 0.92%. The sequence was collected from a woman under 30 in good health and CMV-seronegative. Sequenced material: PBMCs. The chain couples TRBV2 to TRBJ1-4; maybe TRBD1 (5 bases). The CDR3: CASTQGATNEKLFF. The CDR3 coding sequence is TGTGCCAGCACCCAGGGCGCAACTAATGAAAAACTGTTTTTT.